Listed here are 29 T cell receptor beta chains from one sample, sequenced in a study of control samples from healthy donors and cancer patients. Generated by immunoSEQ multiplex PCR, the TCRdb table keeps only in-frame clones and is missing some. The table shows 100,000 to 150,000 clones, with 90% to 95% occurring only once. Material: blood. The receptors were sampled from a woman under 30 in good health.

The chain has TRBV2 and TRBJ2-5, with 7 positions matching TRBD2. The CDR3 loop spans 14 amino acids. V lost 3 bases to trimming and J lost 5 bases; unmatched junction nucleotides: 6. Germline assignment: CDR1 SNHLY and CDR2 FYNNEI. CDR3 sequence: CASSEGQGGETQYF. In DNA, the CDR3 is TGTGCCAGCAGTGAGGGGCAGGGAGGGGAGACCCAGTACTTC.

This chain joins TRBV28 and TRBJ2-3; D is possibly TRBD2 (8 bases). This CDR3 contains 16 residues. V was pared by 7 bases and J by 6 bases, with 23 bases between. Germline V gives CDR1 MDHEN, CDR2 SYDVKM. The CDR3, as DNA: TGTGCCAGCACCCCAGGGGGAAGCGGGAGAGGGGATACGCAGTATTTT. This translates into CASTPGGSGRGDTQYF.

The chain employs TRBV5-4 and TRBJ2-5; TRBD2 matches at 10 bases. The CDR3 is 15 residues long. Per the germline V gene, CDR1 is SGHNT and CDR2 is YYREEE (reference sequence). V lost 7 bases and J lost 1; bases outside the gene matches: 7. CDR3 amino acids: CASARAGGPQETQYF. The DNA of the CDR3 is TGTGCCAGCGCCCGAGCGGGAGGGCCCCAAGAGACCCAGTACTTC.

The chain carries TRBV7-2 and TRBJ2-6; D could derive from TRBD1 or TRBD2 (5 bases each). V lost 5 bases to trimming and J lost 3 bases, with 11 bases between them. The CDR3 spans 15 residues. CDR1 and CDR2 (germline): SGHTA, FQGNSA. Here the CDR3 reads CASSPARGGANVLTF. In DNA, the CDR3 is TGTGCCAGCAGCCCAGCGAGGGGTGGGGCCAACGTCCTGACTTTC.

The V call is TRBV19, the J call TRBJ1-1, with a possible D match to TRBD1 (6 bases). V shed 4 bases and J shed 0 bases, with 18 bases lying between them. CDR1 is LNHDA, CDR2 SQIVND, per germline (reference sequence). The CDR3 contains 17 residues. The CDR3 region has the DNA TGTGCCAGTAGTAAGGGACAAAACAGCTACATGAACACTGAAGCTTTCTTT. Its protein is CASSKGQNSYMNTEAFF.

This chain joins TRBV24-1 and TRBJ2-2, with 7 bases aligning to TRBD2. V was pared by 7 bases and J by 3 bases, with 4 bases of the junction left unmatched. CDR1 and CDR2 from the germline V gene are KGHDR and SFDVKD. The length of the CDR3 is 14 residues. The CDR3 protein is CATSREGDTGELFF. CDR3 sequence (DNA): TGTGCCACCAGCAGGGAGGGAGACACCGGGGAGCTGTTTTTT.

This clone occurred once. CDR3 in amino acids: CASSQDYREGYGYTF. CDR3 nucleotide sequence: TGCGCCAGCAGCCAAGATTATCGGGAAGGCTATGGCTACACCTTC. The J gene is TRBJ1-2, the V gene TRBV4-3; no definite D call. The CDR3 is 15 amino acids. CDR1 is LGHNA and CDR2 is YSLEER in the germline V gene. V was pared by 0 bases and J by 4 bases, with 12 bases between.

V usage is TRBV6-6 and J usage is TRBJ2-2; perhaps TRBD2 as D (5 bases). The CDR3 covers 13 residues. With 0 bases removed from V and 6 bases from J, the gap between germline ends came to 5 bases. Germline V CDR1 and CDR2: MNHNY, SVGAGI (reference sequence). The CDR3: CASSYSEAGELFF. CDR3 sequence (DNA): TGTGCCAGCAGTTACTCGGAGGCCGGGGAGCTGTTTTTT.

The CDR3 region is CASSFSRQPQHF. In DNA form, the CDR3 reads TGTGCCAGCAGTTTTTCCAGGCAGCCCCAGCATTTT. J is TRBJ1-5 and V is TRBV12-3 or TRBV12-4; D is undetermined. Trimming pared 3 bases from V and 7 bases from J, leaving 7 bases between. The CDR3 is 12 amino acids.

The V and J genes are TRBV25-1 and TRBJ1-5, with D possibly matching TRBD1 (6 bases). CDR3 length: 15 residues. Germline CDR1 MGHDK, CDR2 SYGVNS. V lost 3 bases and J 9 bases, leaving 18 bases between the germline ends. CDR3 DNA sequence: TGTGCCAGCAGTGAGGGGGGGCAGCCTCTCGGGCCCCAGCATTTT. Translation: CASSEGGQPLGPQHF.

The chain combines TRBV27 with TRBJ1-6; no definite D call. The V gene's germline CDR1 is MNHEY and CDR2 SMNVEV (reference sequence). The CDR3 extends over 13 amino acids. V shed 0 bases and J shed 11 bases, with 8 bases lying between them. The CDR3: CASSLSESAPLHF. CDR3 in DNA: TGTGCCAGCAGTTTATCGGAATCTGCACCCCTCCACTTT.

V and J are TRBV3-1 (or the pseudogene TRBV3-2) and TRBJ2-5; D perhaps matches TRBD1 (6 bases). The germline CDR1 and CDR2 sequences are LGHDT and YNNKEL (reference sequence). The CDR3 has 15 residues. The ends were cut back, 4 bases at V and 4 bases at J, with 16 bases in the middle. CDR3 residues: CASSRRTGFRETQYF. The DNA for the CDR3 is TGTGCCAGCAGCCGGAGAACAGGGTTTCGAGAGACCCAGTACTTC.

V is TRBV3-1 (or the pseudogene TRBV3-2) and J is TRBJ1-6; 7 bases match TRBD1. CDR3 size: 18 residues. CDR1 LGHDT and CDR2 YNNKEL come from the germline V gene (reference sequence). The V and J ends lost 4 bases and 0 bases, in that order; junction bases with no gene match: 9. CDR3 sequence reads: CASSPDRDPSSYNSPLHF. CDR3 sequence (DNA): TGTGCCAGCAGCCCTGACAGGGACCCAAGCTCCTATAATTCACCCCTCCACTTT.

This chain links TRBV25-1 with TRBJ2-7; D unresolved. CDR1 is MGHDK, CDR2 SYGVNS, per germline. The CDR3 loop spans 14 amino acids. V was clipped by 5 bases and J by 1 base, with 12 bases between them. Written as DNA, the CDR3 is TGTGCCAGCAGTATGGGTCTTAGGTCCTACGAGCAGTACTTC. It specifies CASSMGLRSYEQYF.

The V call is TRBV12-3 or TRBV12-4, the J call TRBJ1-2; a possible D gene is TRBD1 (5 bases). The CDR3 loop spans 13 amino acids. The germline V and J ends were trimmed by 6 bases and 6 bases, with 14 bases remaining between them. CDR3: CASRPQGANGYTF. The CDR3 coding sequence is TGTGCCAGCAGACCTCAGGGCGCCAATGGCTACACCTTC.

The V and J genes are TRBV28 and TRBJ1-5; D is uncertain. The germline V and J ends were trimmed by 3 bases and 1 base, with 10 bases remaining between them. This CDR3 has 15 amino acids. From germline, CDR1 is MDHEN and CDR2 SYDVKM. The CDR3 nucleotides are TGTGCCAGCAGTTTCAGGTTAGGGAGCAATCAGCCCCAGCATTTT. Translation gives CASSFRLGSNQPQHF.

This clone was picked up one time. In DNA form, the CDR3 reads TGTGCCAGCTCACCGCGCCGTAGCACAGATACGCAGTATTTT. Its translation is CASSPRRSTDTQYF. This chain uses TRBV18 with TRBJ2-3; no clear D gene. Germline V gene lookup returns CDR1 KGHSH and CDR2 LQKENI. The CDR3 is made up of 14 amino acids. V lost 3 bases and J 0 bases, leaving 7 bases between the germline ends.

The chain employs TRBV6-4 and TRBJ2-7, with TRBD2 as a possible D gene (5 bases). Germline-derived CDR1 and CDR2 are MRHNA and SNTAGT. The CDR3 has 14 amino acids. Trimming took 3 bases from V and 0 from J, leaving 9 bases between them. The DNA for the CDR3 is TGTGCCAGCAGTGAGACTATCAGCTCCTACGAGCAGTACTTC. Protein sequence: CASSETISSYEQYF.

The chain recombines TRBV15 with TRBJ1-1, with no clear D. This CDR3 contains 14 residues. Trimming took 0 bases from V and 0 from J, leaving 5 bases between them. CDR1 LNHNV and CDR2 YYDKDF come from the germline V gene (reference sequence). CDR3: CATSRDLLNTEAFF. The CDR3 region has the DNA TGTGCCACCAGCAGAGATCTCTTGAACACTGAAGCTTTCTTT.

V is TRBV10-3 and J is TRBJ2-3; TRBD2 is a possible D gene (6 bases). This CDR3 spans 16 amino acids. Germline values: CDR1 ENHRY, CDR2 SYGVKD. V lost 4 bases and J 6 bases, leaving 20 bases between the germline ends. This CDR3 reads CAISARSTSTGDTQYF. The CDR3 DNA reads TGTGCCATCAGTGCCAGAAGCACTAGCACTGGCGATACGCAGTATTTT.

This CDR3 reads CASSFGATNTGELFF. For the CDR3, the DNA is TGTGCCAGCAGCTTCGGGGCAACGAACACCGGGGAGCTGTTTTTT. The rearrangement links TRBV7-3 to TRBJ2-2; TRBD1 or TRBD2 may be the D gene (5 bases each). In germline, CDR1 is SGHTA, CDR2 FQGTGA. This CDR3 is built from 15 residues. The V gene lost 3 bases and the J gene lost 0 bases, with 8 bases spanning the gap.

The chain joins TRBV7-8 to TRBJ1-1, with D perhaps matching TRBD1 (5 bases). V gave up 5 bases and J gave up 0 bases, with 22 bases separating them. Germline values: CDR1 SGHVS, CDR2 FQNEAQ. CDR3 length: 18 residues. DNA for the CDR3: TGTGCCAGCAGCCAATCATTCCTCCACCAGGGTATGAACACTGAAGCTTTCTTT. Translated, it gives CASSQSFLHQGMNTEAFF.

The chain carries TRBV28 and TRBJ2-1, with D possibly matching TRBD2 (5 bases). The CDR3 length is 13 residues. The germline V gene has CDR1 MDHEN and CDR2 SYDVKM. The V and J ends lost 5 bases and 10 bases respectively, with 15 bases between them. CDR3 coding DNA: TGTGCCAGCAGTCCGGACTCGACCCGAGAGCAGTTCTTC. This codes for CASSPDSTREQFF.

The CDR3 is CASNVRPDWETQYF. DNA for the CDR3: TGTGCCAGCAACGTTCGGCCCGACTGGGAGACCCAGTACTTC. The V call is TRBV27, the J call TRBJ2-5; D not certain. The V gene's germline CDR1 is MNHEY and CDR2 SMNVEV (reference sequence). The CDR3 is made up of 14 amino acids. Trimming removed 7 bases from V and 5 bases from J, with 17 bases in between.

This sequence joins TRBV2 and TRBJ2-7, with 7 positions matching TRBD1. This CDR3 spans 13 amino acids. Trimming cost V 8 bases and J 3 bases; bases outside gene matches: 7. The germline CDR1 and CDR2 sequences are SNHLY and FYNNEI. CDR3 protein: CASARQGNYEQYF. As DNA, the CDR3 is TGTGCCAGCGCCCGACAGGGTAACTACGAGCAGTACTTC.

The rearrangement links TRBV9 to TRBJ2-7; D ambiguous. CDR1 SGDLS and CDR2 YYNGEE come from the germline V gene. V lost 0 bases and J 2 bases, leaving 15 bases between the germline ends. The CDR3 has 16 amino acids. The CDR3 bases are TGTGCCAGCAGCGTAGTCGGTCGTTGGAATCCCTACGAGCAGTACTTC. Its translation is CASSVVGRWNPYEQYF.

The V call is TRBV27, the J call TRBJ2-2; either TRBD1 or TRBD2 may supply D (5 bases each). The V and J ends lost 2 bases and 4 bases respectively, with 5 bases between them. Per the germline V gene, CDR1 is MNHEY and CDR2 is SMNVEV (reference sequence). CDR3 size: 13 residues. CDR3 region: CASSLGGTGELFF. CDR3 nucleotides: TGTGCCAGCAGTTTAGGGGGCACCGGGGAGCTGTTTTTT.

The rearrangement joins TRBV27 to TRBJ2-3, with D unresolved. CDR3 length: 16 amino acids. Trimming removed 3 bases at V and 1 base at J, with 14 bases between. The germline CDR1 and CDR2 sequences are MNHEY and SMNVEV (reference sequence). The CDR3 region is CASSFGTTAGTDTQYF. The CDR3 DNA reads TGTGCCAGCAGTTTCGGAACCACTGCAGGCACAGATACGCAGTATTTT.

This chain uses TRBV12-3 or TRBV12-4 with TRBJ1-1; D uncertain. The CDR3 extends over 13 amino acids. Trimming shortened V by 4 bases and J by 5 bases, and 11 bases separated the two germline ends. As DNA, the CDR3 is TGTGCCAGCAGTTCCCAACCGGTTACTGAAGCTTTCTTT. It codes for CASSSQPVTEAFF.